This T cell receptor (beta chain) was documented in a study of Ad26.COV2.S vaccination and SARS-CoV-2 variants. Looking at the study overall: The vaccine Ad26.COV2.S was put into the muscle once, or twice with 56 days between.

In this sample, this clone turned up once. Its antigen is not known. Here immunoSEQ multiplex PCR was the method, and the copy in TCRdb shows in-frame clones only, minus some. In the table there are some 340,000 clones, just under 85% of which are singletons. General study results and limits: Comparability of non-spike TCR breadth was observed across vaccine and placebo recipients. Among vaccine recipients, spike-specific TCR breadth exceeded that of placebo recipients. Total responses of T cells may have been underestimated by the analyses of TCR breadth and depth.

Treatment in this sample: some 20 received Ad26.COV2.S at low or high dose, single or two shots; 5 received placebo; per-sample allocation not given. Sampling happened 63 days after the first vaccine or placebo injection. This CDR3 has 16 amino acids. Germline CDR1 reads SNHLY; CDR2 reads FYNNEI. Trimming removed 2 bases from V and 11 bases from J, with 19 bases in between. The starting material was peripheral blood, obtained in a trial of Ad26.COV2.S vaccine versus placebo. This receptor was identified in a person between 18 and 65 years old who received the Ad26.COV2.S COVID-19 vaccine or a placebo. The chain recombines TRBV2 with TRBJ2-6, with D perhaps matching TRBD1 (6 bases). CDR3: CASSERGMSIADVLTF. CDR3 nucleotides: TGTGCCAGCAGTGAAAGGGGGATGTCGATTGCGGACGTCCTGACTTTC.